This paragraph covers one T cell receptor (beta chain) sequence. The assay was immunoSEQ multiplex PCR, and TCRdb's table has in-frame clones only and misses some. The sample has 350,000 or so clones, roughly 88% seen once; the top ten hold over 0.8%. In germline, CDR1 is KGHSH, CDR2 LQKENI. The CDR3 covers 16 residues. Trimming took 3 bases from V and 3 from J; bases not matched to a gene: 2. This specimen belongs to a study of cytomegalovirus exposure and HLA in healthy donors. The chain carries TRBV18 and TRBJ2-1; 13 bases align to TRBD2. Sequencing was done on a sample of PBMCs. The sequence was obtained from a woman aged 18-35 years in good health and CMV-seronegative. The CDR3: CASSPGLAGLYNEQFF. The CDR3 DNA is TGTGCCAGCTCACCGGGACTAGCGGGACTCTACAATGAGCAGTTCTTC.